These T cell receptor beta chains were read from a single sample in a study of somatic mutations in cytotoxic T cells in rheumatoid arthritis. TCRdb's copy holds only in-frame clones and misses some; the assay was immunoSEQ multiplex PCR. The sample contains approximately 24,000 clones, just under 75% of which appear only once. Sequencing was carried out using CD8+ T cells sorted from blood. These receptors all stem from a woman aged 18-35 years in good health. CDR3s include the opening cysteine and the closing phenylalanine or tryptophan. A D gene is named only where the DNA matches it firmly. The size entry is marked missing in some rows and otherwise reads once, few, many or a size class.

TGTGCCAGCAGTGAGTCCGGGACACTTTACGAGCAGTACTTC,CASSESGTLYEQYF,TRBJ2-7,TRBV6-1,.,.
TGTGCCAGCAACCCGGGACTAGCGGGATCCTACGAGCAGTACTTC,CASNPGLAGSYEQYF,TRBJ2-7,TRBV28,TRBD2,.
TGTGCCATCAGTGAAGGAGAGACCCAGTACTTC,CAISEGETQYF,TRBJ2-5,TRBV10-3,.,.
TGTGCCAGTAGTATGGGGTGGGGCTTTGACACTGAAGCTTTCTTT,CASSMGWGFDTEAFF,TRBJ1-1,TRBV19,.,few
TGTGCCAGCGGACGAGGATCAGCGGGTTTCTACACCTTC,CASGRGSAGFYTF,TRBJ1-2,TRBV2,.,few
TGTGCCAGCAGTCGGACGGGGTCCGACAAGGAAAAACTGTTTTTT,CASSRTGSDKEKLFF,TRBJ1-4,TRBV28,.,.
TGTGCCAGTAGCATGGGGGTCCCCTATGGCTACACCTTC,CASSMGVPYGYTF,TRBJ1-2,TRBV19,.,.
TGTGCCAGCTCACCTACGGCAGGGCATACTAACTATGGCTACACCTTC,CASSPTAGHTNYGYTF,TRBJ1-2,TRBV18,.,.
TGTGCCAGCCAAGGGGGGCCGAACACTGAAGCTTTCTTT,CASQGGPNTEAFF,TRBJ1-1,TRBV7-3,.,.
TGTGCCAGCAGTGGTTGGAGGACTAGCGGGAGTTACGAGCAGTACTTC,CASSGWRTSGSYEQYF,TRBJ2-7,TRBV6-1,TRBD2,.